One and the same sample provided the 4 T cell receptor beta chains below, sequenced in a study of OX40 agonist ivuxolimab in advanced cancers. Library preparation used the immunoSEQ multiplex PCR assay. In its TCRdb copy, this immuneACCESS table keeps in-frame sequences only and misses some clones. Where compared with another copy, unresolved V genes explain less than half of these, and the others have no known cause. Present in this sample are around 60,000 clones, around 93% of which were seen just once. Jointly, the top ten make up almost 0.45% of the sample. Sequenced here: CD4+ or CD8+ T cells sorted from blood, sampled in a trial of the OX40 agonist ivuxolimab. The receptors originated from an adult with an advanced solid tumor such as melanoma, head and neck, liver or kidney cancer.

The chain links TRBV9 to TRBJ1-3; D is unresolved. The germline V and J ends were trimmed by 4 bases and 1 base, with 12 bases remaining between them. CDR1 SGDLS and CDR2 YYNGEE come from the germline V gene. This CDR3 comprises 15 residues. CDR3 in amino acids: CASSPRSGSGNTIYF. The CDR3 DNA sequence: TGTGCCAGCAGCCCCAGGTCCGGGTCTGGAAACACCATATATTTT.

The V call is TRBV28, the J call TRBJ2-7; D gene uncertain. Germline V CDR1 and CDR2: MDHEN, SYDVKM. V gave up 8 bases and J gave up 0 bases, with 20 bases separating them. The CDR3 is made up of 16 amino acids. The CDR3 nucleotides are TGTGCCAGCGGATCCATGCGATCGACAAGCTCCTACGAGCAGTACTTC. Amino acids: CASGSMRSTSSYEQYF.

J is TRBJ2-3 and V is TRBV10-2; 9 nucleotides match TRBD2. This CDR3 region has 14 residues. The J segment lost 7 bases and the V segment lost 7 bases, leaving 9 bases of the junction unmatched. Germline V CDR1 and CDR2: WSHSY, SAAADI. The CDR3, as DNA: TGCGCCAGCACAGGGGTAGCGGGAGCAAATACGCAGTATTTT. This gives the protein CASTGVAGANTQYF.

The V call is TRBV19, the J call TRBJ2-1; TRBD1 matches at 12 bases. Trimming took 6 bases from V and 4 from J; bases not matched to a gene: 4. CDR1 and CDR2 (germline): LNHDA, SQIVND (reference sequence). The CDR3 consists of 15 residues. The DNA for the CDR3 is TGTGCCAGTAGCATGGGACAGGGGGCTTACAATGAGCAGTTCTTC. Translating it yields CASSMGQGAYNEQFF. Full variable domain (outside the CDR3, taken from reference TRBV19 and TRBJ2-1): DGGITQSPKYLFRKEGQNVTLSCEQNLNHDAMYWYRQDPGQGLRLIYYSQIVNDFQKGDIAEGYSVSREKKESFPLTVTSAQKNPTAFYLCASSMGQGAYNEQFFGPGTRLTVL.